This entry is about one T cell receptor beta chain. The clone's antigen remains unknown. No per-base quality is available; no much larger clone lies one base away. The data stem from a study of control samples from healthy donors and cancer patients (dated by TCRdb to the early 2020s). The library was obtained by the immunoSEQ multiplex PCR assay. TCRdb retrieved this table from immuneACCESS and kept in-frame rearrangements only. Not all clones are present; in checked studies, unresolved V genes account for under half, and no reason is known for the remainder. The sample yields fewer than 200,000 clones; 80% to 90% were counted once. Under 5% of the sample lies in the top ten. CDR1 and CDR2, looked up from the germline V gene, are SGHRS and YFSETQ. The CDR3 has 15 amino acids, counting the end cysteine and phenylalanine. The kept DNA is CDR3 alone, 45 bases in frame from the first base. V loses 4 bases of germline sequence and J loses 0 bases, and the interval between the two ends is 11 bases.

The V and J segments used are TRBV5-1 and TRBJ1-3; perhaps TRBD1 is the D gene, with 5 bases matching. The sample was blood. This clonotype was sampled from a young woman in good health. The nucleotide sequence is given as TGCGCCAGCAGCGGTGGGGGATACTCTGGAAACACCATATATTTT. This yields the protein CASSGGGYSGNTIYF.